Following are 25 T cell receptor beta chains from one sample sequenced in a study of T cell changes during pregnancy in multiple sclerosis. Using immunoSEQ multiplex PCR, the repertoire was profiled, and TCRdb retains in-frame clones only, with some absent. The sample holds roughly 20,000 clones, less than 95% seen once. The source was CD4+ T cells from peripheral blood mononuclear cells, collected in the third trimester of pregnancy. All receptors derive from a female donor with multiple sclerosis, enrolled in a pregnancy study.

V gene TRBV5-4 combines with J gene TRBJ2-3; a weak D match, TRBD2 (6 bases). Germline values: CDR1 SGHNT, CDR2 YYREEE (reference sequence). The CDR3 has 14 amino acids. V was cut by 4 bases and J by 0 bases, with 9 bases left in between. The CDR3 region has the DNA TGTGCCAGCAGCCCGGGACTTAGCACAGATACGCAGTATTTT. This gives the protein CASSPGLSTDTQYF.

This sequence joins TRBV6-6 and TRBJ1-3, with D unresolved. Germline CDR1 is MNHNY and CDR2 is SVGAGI (reference sequence). This CDR3 has 15 amino acids. Trimming removed 6 bases at V and 1 base at J, with 13 bases between. In DNA, the CDR3 is TGTGCCAGCAGCAACCCCTCGGGTTCTGGAAACACCATATATTTT. Amino acid sequence: CASSNPSGSGNTIYF.

V gene TRBV2 combines with J gene TRBJ1-1; possible D gene TRBD1, 5 bases. Germline-derived CDR1 and CDR2 are SNHLY and FYNNEI. The CDR3 runs to 15 residues. V lost 3 bases to trimming and J lost 3 bases, with 14 bases between them. CDR3 loop: CASSEQGLSYTEAFF. In DNA, the CDR3 is TGTGCCAGCAGTGAGCAGGGTTTGTCGTACACTGAAGCTTTCTTT.

The CDR3 coding sequence is TGTGCCAGCAGCCCTAGAGGGGGGGACACTGAAGCTTTCTTT. It translates to CASSPRGGDTEAFF. This rearrangement joins TRBV9 to TRBJ1-1, with TRBD1 as a possible D gene (6 bases). In germline, CDR1 is SGDLS, CDR2 YYNGEE. The CDR3 covers 14 residues. Trimming cost V 4 bases and J 3 bases, with 13 bases left between them.

The chain carries TRBV18 and TRBJ2-1, with 10 bases identical to TRBD2. Unmatched junction bases numbered 6, after V lost 3 bases and J lost 4 bases. Germline-derived CDR1 and CDR2 are KGHSH and LQKENI. CDR3 length: 16 residues. CDR3: CASSPKSGGGYNEQFF. In DNA, the CDR3 is TGTGCCAGCTCACCTAAGAGCGGGGGGGGTTACAATGAGCAGTTCTTC.

V and J are TRBV7-9 and TRBJ1-2, with a weak D call TRBD1 (5 bases). Trimming removed 3 bases from V and 4 bases from J, with 15 bases in between. The CDR3 is made up of 15 amino acids. Germline CDR1 SEHNR, CDR2 FQNEAQ (reference sequence). The CDR3 here is CASSLVGGGIYGYTF. The DNA of the CDR3 is TGTGCCAGCAGCTTGGTGGGGGGTGGTATCTATGGCTACACCTTC.

The rearrangement uses TRBV4-3 and TRBJ1-3; D may be TRBD1 (6 bases). Per germline, CDR1 LGHNA and CDR2 YSLEER. Trimming stripped 4 bases from V and 2 bases from J, with 18 bases between. CDR3 length: 17 residues. CDR3 nucleotide sequence: TGCGCCAGCAGCCGCTCACCTAGGGGGACCGCTGGAAACACCATATATTTT. This sequence encodes CASSRSPRGTAGNTIYF.

Details on this clone: A junction boundary mismatches the germline segment, possibly from a read error. The chain carries TRBV7-7 and TRBJ2-5; D gene uncertain. The CDR3 runs to 11 residues. Looked up from germline, CDR1 is SSHAT and CDR2 is FNYEAQ (reference sequence). The CDR3 sequence is CASSSGETQYF. The CDR3 nucleotides are TGTGCTAGCAGCTCCGGGGAGACCCAGTACTTC. Full variable domain (rest looked up from reference TRBV7-7 and TRBJ2-5): GAGVSQSPRYKVTKRGQDVTLRCDPISSHATLYWYQQALGQGPEFLTYFNYEAQPDKSGLPSDRFSAERPEGSISTLTIQRTEQRDSAMYRCASSSGETQYFGPGTRLLVL.

The chain carries TRBV2 and TRBJ2-5; possibly TRBD2 for D (6 bases). The V gene lost 9 bases and the J gene lost 2 bases, with 19 bases spanning the gap. CDR1 and CDR2 from the germline V gene are SNHLY and FYNNEI. CDR3 length equals 15 residues. The CDR3 is CASGPGLNPQETQYF. The CDR3 DNA reads as TGTGCCAGTGGGCCGGGACTCAATCCTCAAGAGACCCAGTACTTC. The full variable domain, with the rest looked up from reference TRBV2 and TRBJ2-5, is EPEVTQTPSHQVTQMGQEVILRCVPISNHLYFYWYRQILGQKVEFLVSFYNNEISEKSEIFDDQFSVERPDGSNFTLKIRSTKLEDSAMYFCASGPGLNPQETQYFGPGTRLLVL.

The chain employs TRBV6-5 and TRBJ2-7; TRBD2 agrees at 11 bases. The length of the CDR3 is 13 residues. V gave up 6 bases and J gave up 5 bases; unmatched junction bases: 3. The germline gives CDR1 MNHEY, CDR2 SVGAGI. The CDR3 here is CASRRGLADEQYF. CDR3 in DNA: TGTGCCAGCAGGAGGGGACTAGCGGACGAGCAGTACTTC.

The chain combines TRBV29-1 with TRBJ2-5; tentative D call: TRBD2 (5 bases). CDR3 length: 14 amino acids. The V gene lost 5 bases and the J gene lost 5 bases, with 18 bases spanning the gap. CDR1 is SQVTM and CDR2 is ANQGSEA in the germline V gene. The CDR3 nucleotides are TGCAGCGTTTCCAGCGGAGCATTGCAGGAGACCCAGTACTTC. Amino acid sequence: CSVSSGALQETQYF. The entire variable domain, with the rest obtained from reference TRBV29-1 and TRBJ2-5, is as follows: SAVISQKPSRDICQRGTSLTIQCQVDSQVTMMFWYRQQPGQSLTLIATANQGSEATYESGFVIDKFPISRPNLTFSTLTVSNMSPEDSSIYLCSVSSGALQETQYFGPGTRLLVL.

A few counts support this clone. The J gene is TRBJ1-1, the V gene TRBV28, with TRBD1 matching over 8 bases. The CDR3 runs to 13 residues. Per germline, CDR1 MDHEN and CDR2 SYDVKM. The J segment lost 4 bases and the V segment lost 5 bases, leaving 3 bases of the junction unmatched. The CDR3 spells CASSRQGITEAFF. CDR3 DNA sequence: TGTGCCAGCAGTCGACAGGGGATCACTGAAGCTTTCTTT. Full variable domain (remainder filled in from reference TRBV28 and TRBJ1-1): DVKVTQSSRYLVKRTGEKVFLECVQDMDHENMFWYRQDPGLGLRLIYFSYDVKMKEKGDIPEGYSVSREKKERFSLILESASTNQTSMYLCASSRQGITEAFFGQGTRLTVV.

CDR3 sequence reads: CASSDDRATGNTIYF. The CDR3 region has the DNA TGTGCCAGCAGTGATGACAGGGCCACTGGAAACACCATATATTTT. The chain carries TRBV2 and TRBJ1-3; 7 bases fit TRBD1. Per germline, CDR1 SNHLY and CDR2 FYNNEI. J gave up 2 bases and V 3 bases, and 4 bases lay outside the gene matches. The CDR3 length is 15 residues.

The gene calls are TRBV5-6 and TRBJ2-2; D is uncertain. The length of the CDR3 is 16 residues. The germline CDR1 and CDR2 sequences are SGHDT and YYEEEE. Trimming stripped 0 bases from V and 4 bases from J, with 13 bases between. CDR3 DNA: TGTGCCAGCAGCTTGGCCCCAAACGCAGTCACCGGGGAGCTGTTTTTT. It yields the protein CASSLAPNAVTGELFF.

The chain couples TRBV14 to TRBJ2-5; D is possibly TRBD2 (6 bases). The CDR3 loop spans 15 amino acids. Germline CDR1 reads SGHDN; CDR2 reads FVKESK. V lost 0 bases, J lost 8 bases, and 16 bases lay in between. CDR3 protein: CASSQDSQTAGTQYF. In DNA form, the CDR3 reads TGTGCCAGCAGCCAAGATAGCCAGACGGCGGGAACCCAGTACTTC.

This sequence joins TRBV5-1 and TRBJ1-1, with 11 bases matching TRBD1. This CDR3 has 16 residues. V shed 4 bases and J 4 bases; nucleotides not matched to a gene: 9. Germline lookup yields CDR1 SGHRS and CDR2 YFSETQ. The CDR3 DNA follows: TGCGCCAGCAGCCCGGACAGGGGGCGAAGAGTCACTGAAGCTTTCTTT. It yields the protein CASSPDRGRRVTEAFF.

The chain links TRBV7-9 to TRBJ1-6, with D perhaps TRBD1 (5 bases). V lost 5 bases, J lost 10 bases, and 15 bases lay in between. This CDR3 region has 14 residues. CDR1 and CDR2 from the germline V gene are SEHNR and FQNEAQ (reference sequence). CDR3 in amino acids: CASSAYDRYSPLHF. CDR3 in DNA: TGTGCCAGCAGCGCCTACGACAGATACTCACCCCTCCACTTT.

CDR3 residues: CASSPQGGGRNEKLFF. The CDR3 bases are TGTGCCAGCTCACCCCAGGGAGGGGGAAGAAATGAAAAACTGTTTTTT. The chain uses TRBV18 and TRBJ1-4, with D maybe TRBD1 (6 bases). Trimming left V 3 bases short and J 5 bases short, with 16 bases between. The CDR3 runs 16 residues. The germline CDR1 and CDR2 sequences are KGHSH and LQKENI.

The chain uses TRBV18 and TRBJ1-3, with 12 bases matching TRBD1. CDR1 and CDR2 (germline): KGHSH, LQKENI. Germline trimming cut 3 bases from V and 7 bases from J; bases unmatched to any gene: 4. The CDR3 loop spans 15 amino acids. DNA of the CDR3: TGTGCCAGCTCACCTCCCGGGACAGGGGGCAACACCATATATTTT. This codes for CASSPPGTGGNTIYF.

This chain uses TRBV6-6 with TRBJ1-6, with D unclear. The CDR3 sequence is 13 residues long. V shed 10 bases and J shed 6 bases, with 13 bases lying between them. Germline CDR1 and CDR2: MNHNY and SVGAGI (reference sequence). The CDR3 nucleotides are TGTGCCACCGCCGGTTCTCGTAATTCACCCCTCCACTTT. Translation: CATAGSRNSPLHF.

The CDR3 DNA reads as TGTGCCAGCAGCCCCGGGACAGGCTACGAGCAGTACTTC. Its translation is CASSPGTGYEQYF. The chain couples TRBV7-2 to TRBJ2-7, with 8 bases fitting TRBD1. Unmatched junction bases numbered 3, after V lost 5 bases and J lost 3 bases. CDR1 SGHTA and CDR2 FQGNSA come from the germline V gene. The CDR3 is made up of 13 amino acids.

The chain recombines TRBV29-1 with TRBJ2-1, with D tentatively TRBD1 (5 bases). Germline values: CDR1 SQVTM, CDR2 ANQGSEA. Trimming pared 0 bases from V and 7 bases from J, leaving 7 bases between. The CDR3 length is 12 residues. The CDR3 bases are TGCAGCGTTGAAGAAAACAGGAATGAGCAGTTCTTC. This sequence encodes CSVEENRNEQFF.

The V call is TRBV2, the J call TRBJ1-1; D not certain. V lost 6 bases, J lost 2 bases, and 10 bases lay in between. This CDR3 is 13 amino acids long. Germline-derived CDR1 and CDR2 are SNHLY and FYNNEI. The CDR3 sequence is CASSEEGNTEAFF. Here the CDR3 DNA reads TGTGCCAGCAGCGAGGAGGGTAACACTGAAGCTTTCTTT. Full variable domain (remainder filled in from reference TRBV2 and TRBJ1-1): EPEVTQTPSHQVTQMGQEVILRCVPISNHLYFYWYRQILGQKVEFLVSFYNNEISEKSEIFDDQFSVERPDGSNFTLKIRSTKLEDSAMYFCASSEEGNTEAFFGQGTRLTVV.

The rearrangement links TRBV7-9 to TRBJ1-6; no clear D. The V end was cut by 6 bases, the J end by 1 base, with 16 bases between. Germline V lookup: CDR1 SEHNR, CDR2 FQNEAQ (reference sequence). The CDR3 is 17 residues long. This chain's CDR3 is CASRSGFAGSYNSPLHF. CDR3 coding DNA: TGTGCCAGCAGGTCGGGATTTGCTGGGTCCTATAATTCACCCCTCCACTTT.

The chain combines TRBV7-9 with TRBJ2-3; D perhaps matches TRBD1 (6 bases). The ends were cut back, 4 bases at V and 4 bases at J, with 6 bases in the middle. CDR1 SEHNR and CDR2 FQNEAQ come from the germline V gene (reference sequence). CDR3 length: 12 residues. DNA of the CDR3: TGTGCCAGCAGCTACAGGGCAGATACGCAGTATTTT. It encodes CASSYRADTQYF.